The 14 T cell receptor beta chains presented below share a single source sample, sequenced in a study of blood T cell repertoires in COVID-19. Assay: immunoSEQ multiplex PCR; the TCRdb copy retains only in-frame clones and omits some. Of roughly 220,000 clones detected, approximately 81% appear once; the ten largest clones hold 2.9%. Sequencing input: peripheral blood. Receptors were obtained from a man between 45 and 60 years old who had recovered from COVID-19.

The chain has TRBV6-6 and TRBJ2-2; tentative D call: TRBD2 (6 bases). From germline, CDR1 is MNHNY and CDR2 SVGAGI (reference sequence). The length of the CDR3 is 14 residues. V shed 10 bases and J shed 6 bases, with 18 bases lying between them. The CDR3 DNA sequence: TGTGCCACCCTCGGGGGTATGGGGCCCGGGGAGCTGTTTTTT. Its translation: CATLGGMGPGELFF.

About this clone itself: Other DNA sequences from this sample encode an identical CDR3 as well. This chain uses TRBV7-9 with TRBJ1-5; 8 bases are a match to TRBD1. The CDR3 is 14 amino acids. Trimming took 3 bases from V and 2 from J; bases not matched to a gene: 0. Germline-derived CDR1 and CDR2 are SEHNR and FQNEAQ (reference sequence). For the CDR3, the DNA is TGTGCCAGCAGCTTGACAGGGGGCAATCAGCCCCAGCATTTT. Amino acids: CASSLTGGNQPQHF. The full variable domain, in which reference TRBV7-9 and TRBJ1-5 provide the parts outside the CDR3, is DTGVSQNPRHKITKRGQNVTFRCDPISEHNRLYWYRQTLGQGPEFLTYFQNEAQLEKSRLLSDRFSAERPKGSFSTLEIQRTEQGDSAMYLCASSLTGGNQPQHFGDGTRLSIL.

This sequence joins TRBV5-4 and TRBJ2-6; D is undetermined. V dropped 3 bases and J dropped 3 bases, with 7 bases sitting between them. The germline gives CDR1 SGHNT, CDR2 YYREEE (reference sequence). This CDR3 spans 14 amino acids. In DNA form, the CDR3 reads TGTGCCAGCAGCTCCCTAGGTGGGGCCAACGTCCTGACTTTC. Protein sequence: CASSSLGGANVLTF.

There are many counts of this clone. The V and J genes are TRBV7-2 and TRBJ1-2; 12 bases match TRBD1. This CDR3 has 15 residues. Unmatched junction bases numbered 9, after V lost 5 bases and J lost 8 bases. CDR1 and CDR2 from the germline V gene are SGHTA and FQGNSA. Here the CDR3 DNA reads TGTGCCAGCAGCCCCCGGGGACAGGGGGCGCGGGGCTACACCTTC. This gives the protein CASSPRGQGARGYTF.

The rearrangement uses TRBV24-1 and TRBJ2-2; TRBD1 matches 11 bases. After removal of 9 bases from V and 5 bases from J, the junction contained 4 bases not matched to a gene. This CDR3 is built from 14 residues. Per germline, CDR1 KGHDR and CDR2 SFDVKD. The CDR3 DNA follows: TGTGCCACCGGGGACAGGGGGAGAACCGGGGAGCTGTTTTTT. Protein product: CATGDRGRTGELFF.

The chain couples TRBV5-1 to TRBJ2-7, with TRBD2 matching 10 bases. CDR3 size: 15 residues. Germline V gene lookup returns CDR1 SGHRS and CDR2 YFSETQ. Trimming took 6 bases from V and 6 from J; bases not matched to a gene: 12. CDR3 protein: CASTSASGSGPEQYF. Written as DNA, the CDR3 is TGCGCCAGCACCTCAGCTAGCGGGAGTGGTCCCGAGCAGTACTTC.

The V and J genes are TRBV19 and TRBJ2-2; 9 positions agree with TRBD2. CDR1 is LNHDA and CDR2 is SQIVND in the germline V gene (reference sequence). V lost 6 bases to trimming and J lost 8 bases; unmatched junction nucleotides: 7. The CDR3 sequence is 14 residues long. DNA for the CDR3: TGTGCCAGTAGAGTAGCGGGAGTGAAGGGGGAGCTGTTTTTT. Translated, it gives CASRVAGVKGELFF.

This clone showed up just a few times. This rearrangement joins TRBV19 to TRBJ1-2; D might be TRBD1 (5 bases). V was cut by 1 base and J by 5 bases, with 14 bases left in between. CDR1 and CDR2 from the germline V gene are LNHDA and SQIVND (reference sequence). The CDR3 is 15 amino acids. In DNA, the CDR3 is TGTGCCAGTAGTATAGTAGCAGTCGGGGGATATGGCTACACCTTC. Amino acids: CASSIVAVGGYGYTF.

The table lists this clone with a count of one. This sample also contains other DNA sequences that code for the same CDR3. The J gene is TRBJ1-1, the V gene TRBV6-6; 10 bases line up with TRBD1. Germline lookup yields CDR1 MNHNY and CDR2 SVGAGI (reference sequence). The CDR3 loop spans 15 amino acids. J was trimmed by 4 bases and V by 0 bases; bases with no gene match: 2. CDR3 in amino acids: CASSYSGTGATEAFF. The DNA of the CDR3 is TGTGCCAGCAGTTACTCGGGGACAGGGGCCACTGAAGCTTTCTTT.

V usage is TRBV28 and J usage is TRBJ2-1; 7 positions match TRBD2. Per the germline V gene, CDR1 is MDHEN and CDR2 is SYDVKM. The ends lost 3 bases at V and 5 bases at J; junction bases unmatched: 13. The CDR3 has 17 residues. For the CDR3, the DNA is TGTGCCAGCAGTTTTCCCCCTAGGGGACTATACAACAATGAGCAGTTCTTC. Its translation is CASSFPPRGLYNNEQFF. Combining the CDR3 with reference TRBV28 and TRBJ2-1 gives the whole variable domain DVKVTQSSRYLVKRTGEKVFLECVQDMDHENMFWYRQDPGLGLRLIYFSYDVKMKEKGDIPEGYSVSREKKERFSLILESASTNQTSMYLCASSFPPRGLYNNEQFFGPGTRLTVL.

The V gene is TRBV28, the J gene TRBJ2-1; 9 bases are a match to TRBD2. Germline CDR1 MDHEN, CDR2 SYDVKM. The J segment lost 10 bases and the V segment lost 6 bases, leaving 7 bases of the junction unmatched. The CDR3 runs 13 residues. The CDR3, as DNA: TGTGCCAGCAGACCGGGACTAGCATTCGAGCAGTTCTTC. Amino acid sequence: CASRPGLAFEQFF.

The gene calls are TRBV14 and TRBJ2-3; 9 nucleotides match TRBD1. In germline, CDR1 is SGHDN, CDR2 FVKESK. The CDR3 runs to 14 residues. Trimming cost V 3 bases and J 3 bases; bases outside gene matches: 1. In nucleotides, the CDR3 is TGTGCCAGCAGCCAGACAGGGGGTACAGATACGCAGTATTTT. It translates to CASSQTGGTDTQYF.

The genes are TRBV11-2 and TRBJ1-6; 7 nucleotides line up with TRBD1. Trimming cost V 5 bases and J 5 bases; bases outside gene matches: 3. The germline V gene encodes CDR1 SGHAT and CDR2 FQNNGV. CDR3 length: 14 residues. The CDR3 DNA sequence: TGTGCCAGCAGCACCGGGACAGATAATTCACCCCTCCACTTT. As protein: CASSTGTDNSPLHF.

The chain couples TRBV19 to TRBJ2-1; 9 bases match TRBD1. This CDR3 region has 17 residues. Trimming cost V 2 bases and J 2 bases; bases outside gene matches: 7. Germline lookup yields CDR1 LNHDA and CDR2 SQIVND (reference sequence). The CDR3 here is CASSIYLGQGPYNEQFF. The CDR3, as DNA: TGTGCCAGTAGTATATATTTGGGACAGGGACCCTACAATGAGCAGTTCTTC. Full variable domain (outside the CDR3, taken from reference TRBV19 and TRBJ2-1): DGGITQSPKYLFRKEGQNVTLSCEQNLNHDAMYWYRQDPGQGLRLIYYSQIVNDFQKGDIAEGYSVSREKKESFPLTVTSAQKNPTAFYLCASSIYLGQGPYNEQFFGPGTRLTVL.